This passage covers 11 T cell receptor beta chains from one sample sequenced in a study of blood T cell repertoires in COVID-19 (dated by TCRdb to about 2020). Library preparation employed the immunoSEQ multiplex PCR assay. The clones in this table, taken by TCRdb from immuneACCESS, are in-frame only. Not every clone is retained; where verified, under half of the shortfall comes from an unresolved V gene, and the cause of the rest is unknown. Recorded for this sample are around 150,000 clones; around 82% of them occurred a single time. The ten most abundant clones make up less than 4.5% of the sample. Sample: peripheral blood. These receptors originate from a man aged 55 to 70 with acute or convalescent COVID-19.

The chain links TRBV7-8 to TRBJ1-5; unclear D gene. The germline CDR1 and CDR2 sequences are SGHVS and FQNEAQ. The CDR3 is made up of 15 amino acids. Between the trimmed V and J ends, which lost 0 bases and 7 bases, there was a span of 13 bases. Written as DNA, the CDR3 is TGTGCCAGCAGCTTAGCGGGCAGGCAAGGCCAGCCCCAGCATTTT. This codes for CASSLAGRQGQPQHF.

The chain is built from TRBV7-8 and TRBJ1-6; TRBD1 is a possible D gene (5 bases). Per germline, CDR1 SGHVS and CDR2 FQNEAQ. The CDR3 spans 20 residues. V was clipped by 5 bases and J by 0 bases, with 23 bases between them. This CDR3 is CASSPRRGGQLSSYNSPLHF. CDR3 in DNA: TGTGCCAGCAGCCCTAGGAGGGGTGGGCAGTTGAGCTCCTATAATTCACCCCTCCACTTT.

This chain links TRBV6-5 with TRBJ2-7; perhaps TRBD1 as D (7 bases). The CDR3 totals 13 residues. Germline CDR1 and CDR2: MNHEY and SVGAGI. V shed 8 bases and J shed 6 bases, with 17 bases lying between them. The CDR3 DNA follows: TGTGCCAGCGGGAGGAAACAGGGGTTCGAGCAGTACTTC. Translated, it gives CASGRKQGFEQYF.

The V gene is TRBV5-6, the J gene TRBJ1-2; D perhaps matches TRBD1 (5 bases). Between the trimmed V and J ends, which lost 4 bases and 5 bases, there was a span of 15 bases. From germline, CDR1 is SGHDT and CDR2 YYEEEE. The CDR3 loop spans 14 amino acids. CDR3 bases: TGTGCCAGCAGCAGGACAATCATTCCTTATGGCTACACCTTC. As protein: CASSRTIIPYGYTF. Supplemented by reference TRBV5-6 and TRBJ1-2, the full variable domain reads DAGVTQSPTHLIKTRGQQVTLRCSPKSGHDTVSWYQQALGQGPQFIFQYYEEEERQRGNFPDRFSGHQFPNYSSELNVNALLLGDSALYLCASSRTIIPYGYTFGSGTRLTVV.

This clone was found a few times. CDR3 protein: CASSLGSLAGVGEQYF. DNA of the CDR3: TGTGCCAGCAGCTTGGGGTCACTAGCGGGAGTGGGCGAGCAGTACTTC. The chain links TRBV5-4 to TRBJ2-7, with TRBD2 matching over 11 bases. The germline V gene encodes CDR1 SGHNT and CDR2 YYREEE (reference sequence). J lost 6 bases, V lost 0 bases, and 8 bases had no gene match. The CDR3 consists of 16 residues.

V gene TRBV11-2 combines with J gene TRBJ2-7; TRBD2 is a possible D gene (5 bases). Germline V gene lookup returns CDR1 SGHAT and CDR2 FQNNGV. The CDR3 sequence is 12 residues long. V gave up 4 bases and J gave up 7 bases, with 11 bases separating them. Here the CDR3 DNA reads TGTGCCAGCAGCTACCCACGGACTGAGCAGTACTTC. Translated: CASSYPRTEQYF.

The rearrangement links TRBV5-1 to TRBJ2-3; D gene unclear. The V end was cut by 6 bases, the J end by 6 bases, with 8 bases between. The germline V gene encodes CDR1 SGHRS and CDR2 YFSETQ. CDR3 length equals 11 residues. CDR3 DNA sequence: TGCGCCAGCAAAATCCGGGATACGCAGTATTTT. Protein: CASKIRDTQYF.

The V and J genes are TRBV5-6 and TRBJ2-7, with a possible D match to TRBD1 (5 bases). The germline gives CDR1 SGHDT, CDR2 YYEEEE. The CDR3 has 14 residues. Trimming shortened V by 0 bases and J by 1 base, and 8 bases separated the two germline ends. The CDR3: CASSLADRSYEQYF. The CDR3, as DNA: TGTGCCAGCAGCTTGGCCGACAGATCCTACGAGCAGTACTTC.

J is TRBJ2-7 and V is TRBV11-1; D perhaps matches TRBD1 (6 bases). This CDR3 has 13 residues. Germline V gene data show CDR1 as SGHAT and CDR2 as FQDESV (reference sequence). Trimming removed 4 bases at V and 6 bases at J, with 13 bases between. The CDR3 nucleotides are TGTGCCAGCAGCTCCTACCACAGGGCCGAGCAGTACTTC. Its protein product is CASSSYHRAEQYF.

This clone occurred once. Written as DNA, the CDR3 is TGCAGCGTCGTTAGCGGGAGGGGTTACAATGAGCAGTTCTTC. It yields the protein CSVVSGRGYNEQFF. The gene calls are TRBV29-1 and TRBJ2-1; 11 positions agree with TRBD2. CDR1 and CDR2 (germline): SQVTM, ANQGSEA. Unmatched junction bases numbered 5, after V lost 6 bases and J lost 4 bases. The length of the CDR3 is 14 residues.

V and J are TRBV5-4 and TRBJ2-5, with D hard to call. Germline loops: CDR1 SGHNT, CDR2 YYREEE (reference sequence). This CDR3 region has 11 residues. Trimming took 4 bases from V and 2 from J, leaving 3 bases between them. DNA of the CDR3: TGTGCCAGCAGCCAGCAAGAGACCCAGTACTTC. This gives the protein CASSQQETQYF.